What follows is one TCR beta chain and its context. Its specific antigen is unknown. Base qualities are missing; no much larger clone stands one base away. The CDR3 regions of human TCRbeta chains were analyzed by immunosequencing. The source study handled its data this way. Repertoire TCRs were matched against a reference library of SARS-CoV-2-specific TCRs generated with the MIRA antigen-specificity platform. Breadth was defined as the fraction of unique TCRs that were SARS-CoV-2-associated, and depth was defined as the fraction of total T cells that were SARS-CoV-2-associated. Each spike-specific TCR was assigned to its reactive spike region and to a CD4 or CD8 class using the MIRA data. Log10-transformed breadth and depth values were compared by one-way ANOVA with Sidak's multiple comparisons tests. This immuneACCESS table, as held by TCRdb, lists in-frame sequences with V and J called but not all clones. Of the missing ones, under half trace to an unresolved V gene in checked studies; the others have no known cause. The DNA gave D and trimming, while V, J and clone size come from that table. The sample table contains 180,000 or so clones; only one count was recorded for 94% of them. The top ten hold approximately 0.64% of the sample.

This sample was taken from a study of T cell responses to AZD1222 COVID-19 vaccine listed by TCRdb under 2021. Background for the entire study: AZD1222 recipients given second doses at about 4 weeks or at about 12 weeks were pooled, since spike-specific TCR depth and breadth were not found to differ between the two schedules. A total of more than 230 trial participants underwent TCR sequencing, of whom about 200 had received two doses of AZD1222 and about 26 had received two doses of the MenACWY control vaccine. Trial participants were enrolled by age into 18-55, 56-69 and 70-plus year subgroups, with around 150, 28 and 57 TCR-sequenced participants respectively. The full study reports these points: No day 14 peak-response samples were available, so repertoires were characterized only after the peak T cell response. Conclusions about previously exposed vaccinees are limited, since just 5 to 7 AZD1222 recipients were seropositive for SARS-CoV-2 at baseline. After two AZD1222 doses, spike-specific TCR breadth and depth were significantly higher than at day 0 and than in MenACWY recipients. Epitopes outside the regions mutated in the B.1.351 and B.1.1.7 variants were reportedly recognized by nearly half of the unique spike-specific TCRs. Participants were mostly white British and included more females than males, and it was suggested by the authors that clonal diversity may have been underestimated. The 56-69-year group was small, and its depth increase did not reach significance, likely because of low power. Vaccine-associated CD4 TCRs spanned the whole spike protein, with dominant responses in regions 160-218 and 743-854.

Sample time point, as interpreted from the label and publication: baseline before first vaccination. Vaccinee samples came from UK trials COV001 and COV002, including a single-blind randomized controlled phase 2/3 trial of AZD1222 (ChAdOx1 nCoV-19) in healthy adults. Trial participant PBMC samples were collected at day 0 and day 28 after the second dose for TCRbeta chain sequencing. The CDR3 has 15 amino acids, counting the end cysteine and phenylalanine. The sequence is cut down to CDR3 DNA, 45 bases in frame from base 1. Via the germline V gene, CDR1 is MNHEY and CDR2 SVGAGI. The germline ends are 11 bases apart after V is trimmed by 5 bases and J by 0 bases.

The sequence derives from an adult in good health. The source was peripheral blood, collected on day 0 of AZD1222 vaccination. Recombination linked TRBV6-5 to TRBJ2-1; the D gene is perhaps TRBD1, from 6 matching bases. This receptor has the CDR3 CASSTTGFSYNEQFF. At the DNA level, the sequence is TGTGCCAGCAGTACAACAGGGTTCTCCTACAATGAGCAGTTCTTC.